A selection of T cell receptor beta chains follows, all from one sample in a study of blood T cells in healthy people across ages. TCRdb re-derived calls from the 5' RACE reads in MiXCR, one entry per CDR3 protein. This table holds some 1,800,000 distinct CDR3 sequences, about two fifths found once. The sequencing sample was made of blood. The receptors originated from a human donor in good health. Each CDR3 is given without its conserved first and last residue. D genes are given only for firm matches.

TRBV20-1	-	TRBJ1-5	SARGQGGQPLH
TRBV20-1	-	TRBJ1-2	SARVPTDYGYT
TRBV4-2	TRBD2	TRBJ2-1	ASSQVGLAGGNYNEQF
TRBV29-1	-	TRBJ2-3	GLSRGYPSTDTQY
TRBV20-1	-	TRBJ1-1	SARDSGGGITEAF
TRBV5-1	-	TRBJ2-3	ASNSIPTDTQY
TRBV7-2	TRBD2	TRBJ2-1	ASHLHGGSNYNEQF
TRBV7-2	TRBD2	TRBJ2-1	ASSLELAGGLEYNEQF
TRBV20-1	TRBD2	TRBJ2-5	SAPSGGETQY
TRBV29-1	-	TRBJ2-1	SVGRGMNEQF
TRBV6-5	TRBD1	TRBJ2-7	ASSYSTGQLGYEQY
TRBV3-1	TRBD1	TRBJ2-7	ASSRIRTGGSYEQY
TRBV4-3	-	TRBJ2-7	TGSQDRDASDEQY
TRBV21-1	-	TRBJ2-1	ASSTVAGGYNEQF
TRBV27	TRBD1	TRBJ1-6	ASSLLFQTGDNSPLH
TRBV11-1	-	TRBJ2-1	ASSSRRNEQF
TRBV4-1	-	TRBJ1-2	ASSPDGPRLGYGYT
TRBV2	TRBD1	TRBJ1-2	ASFRGRGYGYT
TRBV21-1	-	TRBJ1-1	ASSKGPGVRPFVNTEAF
TRBV4-1	TRBD2	TRBJ2-5	ASSPPWGGQETQY
TRBV12-3/TRBV12-4	-	TRBJ2-1	ASSPSVNEQF
TRBV7-2	-	TRBJ2-2	ASSFPVGLAGELF
TRBV7-2	-	TRBJ2-3	ASSFYPGLTTDTQY
TRBV7-9	TRBD1	TRBJ1-2	ASSFRDRLNYGYT
TRBV15	-	TRBJ2-1	ATSRPGLKQF
TRBV20-1	TRBD1	TRBJ2-7	SARDPGTGSYEQY
TRBV20-1	-	TRBJ1-1	SARDLRGRDTEAF
TRBV12-5	TRBD2	TRBJ2-7	ASGLFLGSGGSYEQY
TRBV27	-	-	ASSSPFGRAFGGEQY
TRBV12-3/TRBV12-4	-	TRBJ1-2	ASSFTGSSHT
TRBV7-8	-	TRBJ1-2	ASSSPGADNYGYT
TRBV5-6	-	TRBJ2-1	ASSFNTEQF
TRBV4-3	-	TRBJ2-6	ASSQELPSGANVLT
TRBV6-5	-	TRBJ2-1	ASSPDREGSYNEQF
TRBV15	-	TRBJ1-2	ATSRDRRHYGYT
TRBV7-2	-	TRBJ1-2	ASSEGTSHGYT
TRBV4-3	-	TRBJ2-2	ASSHASGELF